Presented here are 30 T cell receptor beta chains from one specimen sequenced in a study of blood T cell repertoires in COVID-19. This table comes from immunoSEQ multiplex PCR, and its TCRdb copy is limited to in-frame clones, with some not included. This table has some 57,000 clones, 85% to 90% appearing once. Material: peripheral blood. These receptor sequences come from a human donor in a cohort sampled during active COVID-19.

The genes are TRBV6-2 or TRBV6-3 and TRBJ2-5; 10 positions match TRBD2. Germline values: CDR1 MNHEY, CDR2 SVGEGT. The V and J ends lost 2 bases and 7 bases, in that order; junction bases with no gene match: 7. The CDR3 is made up of 15 amino acids. CDR3 amino acids: CASSYPPGLATTQYF. DNA of the CDR3: TGTGCCAGCAGTTACCCGCCGGGACTAGCGACGACCCAGTACTTC.

The CDR3 DNA follows: TGTGCCAGCAGCGGGACAGGGGGAGGCTACACCTTC. Residues: CASSGTGGGYTF. This rearrangement joins TRBV9 to TRBJ1-2; 10 bases map to TRBD1. There are 12 residues in the CDR3. The trim removed 3 bases at V and 8 bases at J, leaving 1 base unmatched. Germline CDR1 and CDR2: SGDLS and YYNGEE. Full variable domain (remainder filled in from reference TRBV9 and TRBJ1-2): DSGVTQTPKHLITATGQRVTLRCSPRSGDLSVYWYQQSLDQGLQFLIQYYNGEERAKGNILERFSAQQFPDLHSELNLSSLELGDSALYFCASSGTGGGYTFGSGTRLTVV.

The chain has TRBV14 and TRBJ2-3; D is possibly TRBD1 (6 bases). Looked up from germline, CDR1 is SGHDN and CDR2 is FVKESK. Trimming pared 4 bases from V and 1 base from J, leaving 6 bases between. The CDR3 is 13 amino acids. CDR3 protein: CASSPGGTDTQYF. The CDR3 DNA is TGTGCCAGCAGCCCAGGGGGCACAGATACGCAGTATTTT. Filled out from reference TRBV14 and TRBJ2-3, the complete variable domain reads EAGVTQFPSHSVIEKGQTVTLRCDPISGHDNLYWYRRVMGKEIKFLLHFVKESKQDESGMPNNRFLAERTGGTYSTLKVQPAELEDSGVYFCASSPGGTDTQYFGPGTRLTVL.

This clone came up once. This chain uses TRBV4-1 with TRBJ2-2; 9 bases are a match to TRBD1. Germline lookup yields CDR1 MGHRA and CDR2 YSYEKL. The CDR3 contains 16 residues. J gave up 0 bases and V 4 bases, and 3 bases lay outside the gene matches. This CDR3 is CASSLGTGTNTGELFF. The DNA for the CDR3 is TGCGCCAGCAGCCTCGGGACAGGGACGAACACCGGGGAGCTGTTTTTT.

This clone was observed a handful of times. The chain links TRBV5-6 to TRBJ1-1, with TRBD1 as a possible D gene (5 bases). With 4 bases removed from V and 5 bases from J, the gap between germline ends came to 9 bases. There are 12 residues in the CDR3. The germline V gene encodes CDR1 SGHDT and CDR2 YYEEEE. The DNA of the CDR3 is TGTGCCAGCAGCACGGGGGATACTGAAGCTTTCTTT. Amino acids: CASSTGDTEAFF.

V is TRBV7-9 and J is TRBJ2-2; unclear D gene. Deletions cut 2 bases from V and 1 base from J, with 5 bases between. CDR3 length: 14 amino acids. Germline values: CDR1 SEHNR, CDR2 FQNEAQ (reference sequence). CDR3 bases: TGTGCCAGCAGCTTATTACAGAACACCGGGGAGCTGTTTTTT. Translated: CASSLLQNTGELFF.

This clone was picked up a small number of times. This rearrangement joins TRBV19 to TRBJ1-5, with TRBD1 matching 9 bases. Germline trimming cut 6 bases from V and 6 bases from J; bases unmatched to any gene: 6. The CDR3 spans 14 residues. The V gene's germline CDR1 is LNHDA and CDR2 SQIVND (reference sequence). CDR3 bases: TGTGCCAGTAGCCTGACAGGGGGAGGTCAGCCCCAGCATTTT. Translation gives CASSLTGGGQPQHF.

The V gene is TRBV3-1 (or the pseudogene TRBV3-2), the J gene TRBJ2-3, with 10 positions matching TRBD2. J gave up 6 bases and V 1 base, and 4 bases lay outside the gene matches. The germline CDR1 and CDR2 sequences are LGHDT and YNNKEL (reference sequence). CDR3 length: 15 residues. CDR3 protein: CASSQGLAGLDTQYF. CDR3 DNA: TGTGCCAGCAGCCAAGGACTAGCGGGTCTGGATACGCAGTATTTT.

This clone was counted between two and nine times. The rearrangement uses TRBV11-1 and TRBJ2-5; a weak D match, TRBD1 (6 bases). V was pared by 0 bases and J by 5 bases, with 10 bases between. The CDR3 covers 14 residues. From germline, CDR1 is SGHAT and CDR2 FQDESV (reference sequence). For the CDR3, the DNA is TGTGCCAGCAGCTTAGCAACAGGGTATGAGACCCAGTACTTC. Protein product: CASSLATGYETQYF. Full variable domain (missing parts from reference TRBV11-1 and TRBJ2-5): EAEVAQSPRYKITEKSQAVAFWCDPISGHATLYWYRQILGQGPELLVQFQDESVVDDSQLPKDRFSAERLKGVDSTLKIQPAELGDSAMYLCASSLATGYETQYFGPGTRLLVL.

The CDR3 is CASSNRGGEQFF. The CDR3 DNA follows: TGTGCCAGCAGTAACAGGGGAGGTGAGCAGTTCTTC. The V and J genes are TRBV4-2 and TRBJ2-1, with a tentative D call TRBD1 (7 bases). CDR1 LGHNA and CDR2 YNFKEQ come from the germline V gene. Trimming removed 6 bases from V and 9 bases from J, with 12 bases in between. The CDR3 is 12 amino acids.

The chain has TRBV5-1 and TRBJ2-1, with D perhaps TRBD2 (6 bases). V was shortened by 7 bases and J by 6 bases, with 14 bases between the two germline ends. The length of the CDR3 is 13 residues. Germline CDR1 is SGHRS and CDR2 is YFSETQ. The CDR3 DNA reads TGCGCCAGCCACCCGGGGGAACGCAATGAGCAGTTCTTC. It is translated as CASHPGERNEQFF.

J is TRBJ2-1 and V is TRBV11-1; 9 bases match TRBD2. V dropped 7 bases and J dropped 8; count of bases not matched to a gene: 15. CDR3 length: 16 residues. Germline-derived CDR1 and CDR2 are SGHAT and FQDESV (reference sequence). In DNA form, the CDR3 reads TGTGCCAGCACCCCAGACCTCGGGACTAGCTTCGATGAGCAGTTCTTC. It specifies CASTPDLGTSFDEQFF. The complete variable domain, with remaining parts taken from reference TRBV11-1 and TRBJ2-1, reads EAEVAQSPRYKITEKSQAVAFWCDPISGHATLYWYRQILGQGPELLVQFQDESVVDDSQLPKDRFSAERLKGVDSTLKIQPAELGDSAMYLCASTPDLGTSFDEQFFGPGTRLTVL.

The chain links TRBV5-6 to TRBJ2-1, with 12 bases lining up with TRBD2. V was clipped by 0 bases and J by 8 bases; unmatched bases: 6. The CDR3 consists of 16 residues. CDR1 is SGHDT, CDR2 YYEEEE, per germline. The CDR3 region has the DNA TGTGCCAGCAGCTTGGAAACTAGCGGGAGGTTATATGAGCAGTTCTTC. It specifies CASSLETSGRLYEQFF.

J is TRBJ2-1 and V is TRBV5-1; TRBD2 might be the D (6 bases). The CDR3 has 15 amino acids. V was trimmed by 1 base and J by 6 bases, leaving 14 bases between them. In germline, CDR1 is SGHRS, CDR2 YFSETQ. The CDR3 here is CASSLRSGTGNEQFF. CDR3 coding DNA: TGCGCCAGCAGCTTGCGTAGCGGAACTGGCAATGAGCAGTTCTTC.

The J gene is TRBJ1-5, the V gene TRBV5-8, with D possibly being TRBD1 (6 bases). The CDR3 spans 17 residues. Germline CDR1 SGHTS, CDR2 YDEGEE. V was pared by 1 base and J by 3 bases, with 17 bases between. CDR3 loop: CASSLKQGTMNNQPQHF. CDR3 nucleotides: TGTGCCAGCAGCTTGAAGCAGGGGACTATGAACAATCAGCCCCAGCATTTT.

V and J are TRBV29-1 and TRBJ2-4; 11 nucleotides line up with TRBD2. In germline, CDR1 is SQVTM, CDR2 ANQGSEA. V shed 6 bases and J 5 bases; nucleotides not matched to a gene: 9. The length of the CDR3 is 15 residues. The CDR3 protein is CSVGRLAGIENIQYF. The CDR3, as DNA: TGCAGCGTCGGGCGACTAGCGGGAATCGAAAACATTCAGTACTTC.

The genes are TRBV11-2 and TRBJ2-1; no reliable D call. V was clipped by 2 bases and J by 7 bases, with 12 bases between them. The germline CDR1 and CDR2 sequences are SGHAT and FQNNGV. The CDR3 totals 14 residues. CDR3 sequence reads: CASSLSHVANEQFF. As DNA, the CDR3 is TGTGCCAGCAGCTTAAGTCACGTGGCTAATGAGCAGTTCTTC. Full variable domain (rest looked up from reference TRBV11-2 and TRBJ2-1): EAGVAQSPRYKIIEKRQSVAFWCNPISGHATLYWYQQILGQGPKLLIQFQNNGVVDDSQLPKDRFSAERLKGVDSTLKIQPAKLEDSAVYLCASSLSHVANEQFFGPGTRLTVL.

J is TRBJ2-1 and V is TRBV11-2; 10 bases fit TRBD2. Losses at the gene ends were 4 bases for V and 6 bases for J; bases not matched to a gene: 9. Looked up from germline, CDR1 is SGHAT and CDR2 is FQNNGV. The CDR3 runs to 16 residues. DNA of the CDR3: TGTGCCAGCAGCTGGTGGAGCGGGAGGGCTCGCAATGAGCAGTTCTTC. Translating it yields CASSWWSGRARNEQFF.

The V call is TRBV3-1 (or the pseudogene TRBV3-2), the J call TRBJ1-2; D possibly corresponds to TRBD1 (6 bases). This CDR3 contains 18 residues. Germline V gene sequence: CDR1 LGHDT, CDR2 YNNKEL (reference sequence). The V and J ends lost 4 bases and 1 base respectively, with 22 bases between them. CDR3 DNA: TGTGCCAGCAGCCCACGGGACACCGAAACCCCTGGTAACTATGGCTACACCTTC. Protein sequence: CASSPRDTETPGNYGYTF.

The chain has TRBV5-6 and TRBJ2-5; D possibly corresponds to TRBD2 (6 bases). In germline, CDR1 is SGHDT, CDR2 YYEEEE. The CDR3 has 16 residues. Trimming shortened V by 1 base and J by 7 bases, and 20 bases separated the two germline ends. The CDR3 is CASSLRSSDLGGTQYF. DNA for the CDR3: TGTGCCAGCAGCTTGCGGTCTAGCGACCTAGGTGGGACCCAGTACTTC.

The chain carries TRBV5-5 and TRBJ2-7, with D perhaps matching TRBD2 (5 bases). The CDR3 is 16 amino acids. Trimming removed 4 bases from V and 0 bases from J, with 17 bases in between. The V gene's germline CDR1 is SGHKS and CDR2 YYEKEE (reference sequence). The CDR3 DNA follows: TGTGCCAGCAGCCCCCGGGGAGCCACCAGCTCCTACGAGCAGTACTTC. This translates into CASSPRGATSSYEQYF.

This chain connects TRBV29-1 to TRBJ2-5; 11 nucleotides line up with TRBD1. The germline V gene encodes CDR1 SQVTM and CDR2 ANQGSEA. The CDR3 sequence is 14 residues long. Losses at the gene ends were 7 bases for V and 6 bases for J; bases not matched to a gene: 10. CDR3 in amino acids: CSAKGQGDTKTQYF. The CDR3 DNA reads TGCAGCGCTAAGGGACAGGGGGATACGAAGACCCAGTACTTC.

This chain joins TRBV28 and TRBJ1-6; a possible D gene is TRBD1 (6 bases). Trimming stripped 2 bases from V and 10 bases from J, with 12 bases between. The CDR3 loop spans 14 amino acids. Per germline, CDR1 MDHEN and CDR2 SYDVKM. The CDR3 reads CASSLGGGGSPLHF. CDR3 DNA sequence: TGTGCCAGCAGTTTAGGGGGGGGCGGATCACCCCTCCACTTT.

J is TRBJ2-1 and V is TRBV6-2 or TRBV6-3; TRBD2 matches at 10 bases. With 3 bases clipped from V and 5 bases from J, the junction kept 10 bases outside the gene matches. Germline V gene sequence: CDR1 MNHEY, CDR2 SVGEGT. There are 17 residues in the CDR3. DNA for the CDR3: TGTGCCAGCAGTTATGAGAGCGGGAGGGCCGTGAACAATGAGCAGTTCTTC. Translating gives CASSYESGRAVNNEQFF.

The chain combines TRBV27 with TRBJ1-1, with D hard to call. Germline V gene lookup returns CDR1 MNHEY and CDR2 SMNVEV (reference sequence). The CDR3 extends over 16 amino acids. The ends were cut back, 5 bases at V and 0 bases at J, with 16 bases in the middle. Here the CDR3 DNA reads TGTGCCAGCAGTCCCCACCCGGGAACTATGAACACTGAAGCTTTCTTT. It translates to CASSPHPGTMNTEAFF.

The chain joins TRBV6-6 to TRBJ2-7, with D maybe TRBD2 (5 bases). There are 16 residues in the CDR3. The germline V and J ends were trimmed by 0 bases and 0 bases, with 12 bases remaining between them. Germline V gene sequence: CDR1 MNHNY, CDR2 SVGAGI (reference sequence). DNA of the CDR3: TGTGCCAGCAGTTACTCGCGGGCGAGGAGCTCCTACGAGCAGTACTTC. The encoded protein is CASSYSRARSSYEQYF.

In its sample, this clone was seen once. The rearrangement joins TRBV10-2 to TRBJ1-3, with D unclear. The ends were cut back, 10 bases at V and 0 bases at J, with 13 bases in the middle. This CDR3 contains 14 residues. Germline-derived CDR1 and CDR2 are WSHSY and SAAADI. This CDR3 reads CATRPLGSGNTIYF. CDR3 nucleotide sequence: TGCGCCACCCGCCCACTCGGCTCTGGAAACACCATATATTTT.

The chain joins TRBV6-2 or TRBV6-3 to TRBJ2-7; TRBD2 matches 9 bases. V shed 5 bases, J shed 2 bases, and the junction held 4 bases outside the gene matches. Germline V gene sequence: CDR1 MNHEY, CDR2 SVGEGT. The CDR3 runs 14 residues. DNA of the CDR3: TGTGCCAGCAGTGTAGCGGGAGCAACCTACGAGCAGTACTTC. Encoded protein: CASSVAGATYEQYF.

This clone was found once. The gene calls are TRBV14 and TRBJ2-2, with D perhaps matching TRBD1 (6 bases). V was pared by 2 bases and J by 1 base, with 8 bases between. The CDR3 totals 15 residues. The V gene's germline CDR1 is SGHDN and CDR2 FVKESK. CDR3 in amino acids: CASSQYRVNTGELFF. The CDR3 DNA is TGTGCCAGCAGCCAATACAGGGTGAACACCGGGGAGCTGTTTTTT.

J is TRBJ2-1 and V is TRBV18; the match to TRBD2 covers 9 bases. J gave up 3 bases and V 5 bases, and 5 bases lay outside the gene matches. CDR3 length equals 15 residues. The germline V gene encodes CDR1 KGHSH and CDR2 LQKENI. The DNA for the CDR3 is TGTGCCAGCTCAGTCACTAGCGGGTTCTACAATGAGCAGTTCTTC. Residues: CASSVTSGFYNEQFF. The complete variable domain, with remaining parts taken from reference TRBV18 and TRBJ2-1, reads NAGVMQNPRHLVRRRGQEARLRCSPMKGHSHVYWYRQLPEEGLKFMVYLQKENIIDESGMPKERFSAEFPKEGPSILRIQQVVRGDSAAYFCASSVTSGFYNEQFFGPGTRLTVL.